Listed here are 30 T cell receptor beta chains from one sample, sequenced in a study of shared clonotypes between healthy human individuals. Measured with immunoSEQ multiplex PCR; TCRdb has only the in-frame clones, and not every one. The sample yields roughly 1 million clones, around 76% seen once. What was sequenced was memory CD4+ T cells sorted from blood. The subset denotes: CD45RA-negative fraction. These TCRs come from a man between 18 and 35 years old in good health.

The V and J genes are TRBV5-1 and TRBJ2-2; D is uncertain. Trimming stripped 3 bases from V and 1 base from J, with 10 bases between. Germline V gene sequence: CDR1 SGHRS, CDR2 YFSETQ. The CDR3 spans 15 residues. CDR3 sequence reads: CASSSSLGNTGELFF. DNA of the CDR3: TGCGCCAGCAGCTCATCGCTCGGGAACACCGGGGAGCTGTTTTTT.

The sample holds a few counts of this clone. The chain employs TRBV19 and TRBJ1-5; the match to TRBD1 covers 7 bases. The CDR3 loop spans 15 amino acids. Germline values: CDR1 LNHDA, CDR2 SQIVND (reference sequence). V was clipped by 6 bases and J by 0 bases; unmatched bases: 5. The DNA of the CDR3 is TGTGCCAGTAGCGACACAGGGGCTAGCAATCAGCCCCAGCATTTT. Translated: CASSDTGASNQPQHF.

V gene TRBV2 combines with J gene TRBJ2-1; D is ambiguous. CDR1 is SNHLY and CDR2 is FYNNEI in the germline V gene. This CDR3 has 12 residues. Trimming pared 5 bases from V and 8 bases from J, leaving 10 bases between. The DNA of the CDR3 is TGTGCCAGCAGTTTCAACTATGATGAGCAGTTCTTC. It is translated as CASSFNYDEQFF.

The V and J genes are TRBV6-5 and TRBJ2-5, with no clear D. CDR3 length: 11 amino acids. The germline V and J ends were trimmed by 7 bases and 9 bases, with 12 bases remaining between them. Germline V gene sequence: CDR1 MNHEY, CDR2 SVGAGI. CDR3 residues: CASTSIGAQYF. The CDR3 DNA follows: TGTGCCAGCACCTCCATCGGCGCCCAGTACTTC.

The genes are TRBV18 and TRBJ2-7; no reliable D call. The germline V gene encodes CDR1 KGHSH and CDR2 LQKENI. Trimming left V 6 bases short and J 0 bases short, with 18 bases between. This CDR3 is built from 16 residues. The CDR3 DNA reads TGTGCCAGCTCCTTAACCGCCCCCCAGTTCTCCTACGAGCAGTACTTC. This codes for CASSLTAPQFSYEQYF.

The V and J genes are TRBV6-5 and TRBJ1-4; no clear D. CDR3 size: 13 residues. V was cut by 6 bases and J by 5 bases, with 10 bases left in between. The V gene's germline CDR1 is MNHEY and CDR2 SVGAGI. In nucleotides, the CDR3 is TGTGCCAGCAGAGGGCAGAGAAATGAAAAACTGTTTTTT. Its protein product is CASRGQRNEKLFF.

The chain recombines TRBV19 with TRBJ1-1, with 9 bases identical to TRBD1. The CDR3 is made up of 14 amino acids. The germline V gene has CDR1 LNHDA and CDR2 SQIVND (reference sequence). The trim removed 1 base at V and 5 bases at J, leaving 2 bases unmatched. The CDR3 spells CASSIGTGVTEAFF. The DNA of the CDR3 is TGTGCCAGTAGTATAGGGACAGGGGTAACTGAAGCTTTCTTT.

The chain couples TRBV11-2 to TRBJ2-3; TRBD2 might be the D (6 bases). The CDR3 covers 15 residues. In germline, CDR1 is SGHAT, CDR2 FQNNGV. V lost 4 bases to trimming and J lost 3 bases, with 14 bases between them. DNA of the CDR3: TGTGCCAGCAGCTCGGGCGGGACGTCGACAGATACGCAGTATTTT. This encodes CASSSGGTSTDTQYF.

The chain has TRBV5-1 and TRBJ1-6; 8 bases agree with TRBD1. V lost 2 bases to trimming and J lost 6 bases; unmatched junction nucleotides: 4. CDR1 is SGHRS, CDR2 YFSETQ, per germline. CDR3 length equals 15 residues. The CDR3 DNA is TGCGCCAGCAGCTTTGGGGACAGGCCTAATTCACCCCTCCACTTT. Amino acids: CASSFGDRPNSPLHF.

The V gene is TRBV7-9, the J gene TRBJ2-3; TRBD1 matches at 8 bases. Trimming removed 5 bases from V and 2 bases from J; junction bases left unmatched: 6. The CDR3 is 15 amino acids. Germline V gene lookup returns CDR1 SEHNR and CDR2 FQNEAQ (reference sequence). The CDR3 protein is CASSQGARPTDTQYF. For the CDR3, the DNA is TGTGCCAGCAGCCAGGGGGCCCGACCCACAGATACGCAGTATTTT.

This clone was detected only a few times. The chain employs TRBV7-9 and TRBJ2-1; 11 positions match TRBD2. The CDR3 extends over 15 amino acids. The junction had 7 bases not matched to a gene; V was cut back by 6 bases and J by 6 bases. CDR1 and CDR2 from the germline V gene are SEHNR and FQNEAQ (reference sequence). For the CDR3, the DNA is TGTGCCAGCAGAGTCCTAGCGGGAGGACGCAATGAGCAGTTCTTC. The encoded protein is CASRVLAGGRNEQFF.

CDR3 residues: CASSPGYGQGFEQFF. For the CDR3, the DNA is TGTGCCAGCTCACCAGGGTACGGTCAGGGTTTTGAGCAGTTCTTC. This chain joins TRBV18 and TRBJ2-1; D may be TRBD1 (5 bases). The CDR3 consists of 15 residues. Trimming took 2 bases from V and 9 from J, leaving 17 bases between them. CDR1 and CDR2 (germline): KGHSH, LQKENI.

The chain carries TRBV9 and TRBJ2-3; 7 bases line up with TRBD1. The germline CDR1 and CDR2 sequences are SGDLS and YYNGEE. V lost 4 bases, J lost 5 bases, and 13 bases stayed unmatched. The CDR3 is 16 residues long. The CDR3 sequence: CASSPRGQVRGDTQYF. The CDR3 DNA sequence: TGTGCCAGCAGCCCCCGTGGACAGGTGAGGGGAGATACGCAGTATTTT.

Worth noting for this clone: The same CDR3 also results from other DNA sequences found in this sample. The gene calls are TRBV6-6 and TRBJ1-3; TRBD1 matches 9 bases. Trimming cost V 5 bases and J 0 bases; bases outside gene matches: 2. The CDR3 consists of 15 residues. Germline CDR1 reads MNHNY; CDR2 reads SVGAGI (reference sequence). The CDR3 DNA follows: TGTGCCAGCAGTAACAGGGGGCTCTCTGGAAACACCATATATTTT. Protein sequence: CASSNRGLSGNTIYF.

The CDR3 region is CASSRQGRQFF. The DNA for the CDR3 is TGCGCCAGCAGCCGACAGGGCAGGCAGTTCTTC. The V and J genes are TRBV5-1 and TRBJ2-1; 7 bases match TRBD1. Germline V CDR1 and CDR2: SGHRS, YFSETQ. The length of the CDR3 is 11 residues. V gave up 4 bases and J gave up 12 bases; unmatched junction bases: 4.

This clone turned up a few times. This sample includes further DNA sequences coding for the same CDR3. The chain joins TRBV5-1 to TRBJ1-2; D is uncertain. Trimming left V 2 bases short and J 1 base short, with 9 bases between. CDR1 is SGHRS and CDR2 is YFSETQ in the germline V gene. The CDR3 loop spans 14 amino acids. CDR3 DNA sequence: TGCGCCAGCAGCTTAGGAGAAGTTAACTATGGCTACACCTTC. It codes for CASSLGEVNYGYTF. The whole variable domain, remainder taken from reference TRBV5-1 and TRBJ1-2, is KAGVTQTPRYLIKTRGQQVTLSCSPISGHRSVSWYQQTPGQGLQFLFEYFSETQRNKGNFPGRFSGRQFSNSRSEMNVSTLELGDSALYLCASSLGEVNYGYTFGSGTRLTVV.

The DNA of the CDR3 is TGTGCCAGCTCACCACCGATTGGGGAAAAACTGTTTTTT. Its translation is CASSPPIGEKLFF. The gene calls are TRBV18 and TRBJ1-4; D ambiguous. This CDR3 comprises 13 residues. Germline lookup yields CDR1 KGHSH and CDR2 LQKENI. The V and J ends lost 0 bases and 8 bases respectively, with 7 bases between them.

The chain couples TRBV7-2 to TRBJ2-5; 7 bases agree with TRBD1. From germline, CDR1 is SGHTA and CDR2 FQGNSA. V lost 4 bases and J lost 5; bases outside the gene matches: 7. The CDR3 extends over 14 amino acids. The CDR3 sequence: CASSSGQVAETQYF. In DNA form, the CDR3 reads TGTGCCAGCAGCTCAGGACAGGTGGCGGAGACCCAGTACTTC.

V and J are TRBV27 and TRBJ1-1; 9 bases line up with TRBD1. The CDR3 is made up of 16 amino acids. Per the germline V gene, CDR1 is MNHEY and CDR2 is SMNVEV (reference sequence). Losses at the gene ends were 5 bases for V and 0 bases for J; bases not matched to a gene: 7. The CDR3 nucleotides read TGTGCCAGCAGTCCACGGACAGGGGCCTTGAACACTGAAGCTTTCTTT. Translation gives CASSPRTGALNTEAFF.

The count of this clone is one. The chain is built from TRBV7-2 and TRBJ2-7; weak D call: TRBD2 (5 bases). This CDR3 is 14 amino acids long. Deletions cut 2 bases from V and 6 bases from J, with 14 bases between. Germline V gene data show CDR1 as SGHTA and CDR2 as FQGNSA. CDR3 coding DNA: TGTGCCAGCAGCTTAAAAGCGGTAATGGGCGAGCAGTACTTC. Its translation: CASSLKAVMGEQYF.

The chain recombines TRBV12-5 with TRBJ2-1; D might be TRBD2 (5 bases). With 1 base removed from V and 6 bases from J, the gap between germline ends came to 13 bases. Germline lookup yields CDR1 LGHNT and CDR2 FRNRAP. The CDR3 contains 15 residues. CDR3 bases: TGTGCTAGTGGTTTGGGTGGGAGCCAAGGCAATGAGCAGTTCTTC. Translated: CASGLGGSQGNEQFF.

The V call is TRBV15, the J call TRBJ2-7; possibly TRBD1 for D (6 bases). Trimming took off 2 bases at V and 5 bases at J, with 19 bases between the two ends. The CDR3 has 16 amino acids. Germline CDR1 and CDR2: LNHNV and YYDKDF (reference sequence). CDR3 bases: TGTGCCACCAGCAGAAATCAACAGGGACCCCTAGACGAGCAGTACTTC. Translating it yields CATSRNQQGPLDEQYF.

The chain links TRBV18 to TRBJ2-3; TRBD2 aligns across 9 bases. CDR1 is KGHSH, CDR2 LQKENI, per germline. V lost 6 bases and J lost 2; bases outside the gene matches: 3. The CDR3 is 14 residues long. This CDR3 is CASSRGGNTDTQYF. The DNA of the CDR3 is TGTGCCAGCTCGCGGGGGGGGAACACAGATACGCAGTATTTT. The whole variable domain, filled in from reference TRBV18 and TRBJ2-3, reads NAGVMQNPRHLVRRRGQEARLRCSPMKGHSHVYWYRQLPEEGLKFMVYLQKENIIDESGMPKERFSAEFPKEGPSILRIQQVVRGDSAAYFCASSRGGNTDTQYFGPGTRLTVL.

This chain joins TRBV5-1 and TRBJ2-1, with no clear D. Between the trimmed V and J ends, which lost 3 bases and 6 bases, there was a span of 4 bases. The CDR3 covers 11 residues. Per the germline V gene, CDR1 is SGHRS and CDR2 is YFSETQ. CDR3 in amino acids: CASSSPNEQFF. The CDR3 bases are TGCGCCAGCAGCTCCCCCAATGAGCAGTTCTTC.

This clone has a handful of counts. The chain recombines TRBV11-3 with TRBJ2-2, with a possible D match to TRBD1 (5 bases). Trimming removed 5 bases from V and 0 bases from J, with 7 bases in between. This CDR3 is 14 amino acids long. Germline V CDR1 and CDR2: SGHNT, YENEEA. DNA for the CDR3: TGTGCCAGCAGCCCGGACACGAACACCGGGGAGCTGTTTTTT. Protein sequence: CASSPDTNTGELFF. The entire variable domain, with the rest obtained from reference TRBV11-3 and TRBJ2-2, is as follows: EAGVVQSPRYKIIEKKQPVAFWCNPISGHNTLYWYLQNLGQGPELLIRYENEEAVDDSQLPKDRFSAERLKGVDSTLKIQPAELGDSAVYLCASSPDTNTGELFFGEGSRLTVL.

V gene TRBV12-5 combines with J gene TRBJ2-1; no definite D call. CDR3 size: 15 residues. V was shortened by 5 bases and J by 0 bases, with 11 bases between the two germline ends. Germline values: CDR1 LGHNT, CDR2 FRNRAP. This CDR3 reads CASGNQLGSYNEQFF. As DNA, the CDR3 is TGTGCTAGTGGTAACCAACTGGGCTCCTACAATGAGCAGTTCTTC.

The chain recombines TRBV7-2 with TRBJ1-5; unclear D gene. The V gene lost 5 bases and the J gene lost 2 bases, with 10 bases spanning the gap. Per the germline V gene, CDR1 is SGHTA and CDR2 is FQGNSA. CDR3 length equals 14 residues. CDR3 in DNA: TGTGCCAGCAGCCCAGAAAGTGGCAATCAGCCCCAGCATTTT. It codes for CASSPESGNQPQHF.

This chain connects TRBV10-3 to TRBJ2-5; 8 bases are a match to TRBD2. J lost 5 bases, V lost 11 bases, and 10 bases had no gene match. The CDR3 totals 13 residues. Per the germline V gene, CDR1 is ENHRY and CDR2 is SYGVKD. The CDR3 coding sequence is TGTGCCGTCGGGACTAGTCGGTGGGAGACCCAGTACTTC. Amino acids: CAVGTSRWETQYF.

Comment on this clone: This clone may be a read error of a much larger clone one base away. The V and J genes are TRBV28 and TRBJ2-5; D unresolved. The CDR3 extends over 11 amino acids. CDR1 MDHEN and CDR2 SYDVKM come from the germline V gene. Deletions cut 1 base from V and 4 bases from J, with 1 base between. The CDR3 DNA reads TGTGCCAGCAGTTTATTAGAGACCCAGTACTTC. This codes for CASSLLETQYF.

The chain links TRBV2 to TRBJ2-7; no firm D call. The CDR3 loop spans 14 amino acids. V lost 7 bases and J 8 bases, leaving 21 bases between the germline ends. CDR1 is SNHLY and CDR2 is FYNNEI in the germline V gene. The CDR3: CASTPDLITTQQYF. In DNA, the CDR3 is TGTGCCAGCACCCCGGATTTGATAACTACTCAGCAGTACTTC.